Given below is one T cell receptor (beta chain) in context. The record originates from a study of blood T cell repertoires in COVID-19. Turning to the study itself: From the United States, Italy and Spain came samples of acute and convalescent COVID-19. From T cells, B-cell-depleted T cells, or PBMCs came the material, which was cDNA or gDNA.

Under the authors' procedure: Amplification of reference gene primers provided the estimated nucleated cell counts. The method was immunoSEQ multiplex PCR; TCRdb's version includes in-frame clones alone and lacks a portion of them. Clone size and the V and J calls come from that table; the DNA yielded D and trimming. The sample contains roughly 80,000 clones, more than 75% of which appear only once. The sequencing input was peripheral blood. This receptor was obtained from a woman aged 70 to 79 with acute or convalescent COVID-19.

The CDR3 sequence is CASTRGGLAVGETQYF. DNA of the CDR3: TGCGCCAGCACCCGAGGGGGGCTAGCGGTCGGGGAGACCCAGTACTTC. The chain is built from TRBV10-2 and TRBJ2-5, with D possibly TRBD2 on 7 matching bases. Trimming removed 7 bases at V and 5 bases at J, with 23 bases between. This CDR3 spans 16 amino acids. Per germline, CDR1 WSHSY and CDR2 SAAADI.